The rows below give T cell receptor beta chains drawn from one sample of a study of CD8+ T cells in alopecia areata. TCRdb keeps only in-frame clones here, not all; method: immunoSEQ multiplex PCR. Here the sample spans roughly 110,000 clones, 50% to 65% being singletons. The input for sequencing was CD4+ T cells sorted from blood, taken at week 24, from a patient treated with tofacitinib. These TCRs come from a human donor with alopecia areata. Each CDR3 is given with its conserved first and last residue. A D gene is named only where the DNA matches it firmly. Not every row has a clone size; where given, it reads once, few, many or a size class.

>15|.|TRBJ1-4|.|TRBV9
CASSVSPGWTEKLFF
TGTGCCAGCAGCGTTTCCCCGGGATGGACTGAAAAACTGTTTTTT
>14|.|TRBJ1-2|.|TRBV30
CAGRQSGSNYGYTF
TGTGCCGGACGACAATCGGGGTCTAACTATGGCTACACCTTC
>11|.|TRBJ2-7|medium-sized|TRBV14
CASSQTQRQYF
TGTGCCAGCAGCCAAACCCAAAGGCAGTACTTC
>14|.|TRBJ1-2|.|TRBV4-1
CASSQRSLNYGYTF
TGCGCCAGCAGCCAGCGCAGCTTAAACTATGGCTACACCTTC
>14|TRBD2|TRBJ2-3|.|TRBV5-4
CASSRGGAEDTQYF
TGTGCCAGCAGCCGCGGGGGGGCGGAAGATACGCAGTATTTT
>11|.|TRBJ1-2|few|TRBV29-1
CSVWDGHGYTF
TGCAGCGTTTGGGATGGCCATGGCTACACCTTC
>13|.|TRBJ1-5|.|TRBV29-1
CSVSVGPYQPQHF
TGCAGCGTTTCTGTGGGACCTTATCAGCCCCAGCATTTT
>15|.|TRBJ1-4|.|TRBV9
CASGARGDRNEKLFF
TGTGCCAGCGGCGCTCGCGGGGACCGAAATGAAAAACTGTTTTTT
>12|.|TRBJ2-5|.|TRBV2
CASSEEEETQYF
TGTGCCAGCAGTGAAGAGGAAGAGACCCAGTACTTC
>14|.|TRBJ1-2|few|TRBV5-1
CASSLEAGANGYTF
TGCGCCAGCAGCTTGGAGGCGGGGGCGAATGGCTACACCTTC
>20|TRBD2|TRBJ2-4|.|TRBV18
CASSPIPASGDYLAKNIQYF
TGTGCCAGCTCGCCAATCCCGGCTAGCGGGGATTACCTAGCCAAAAACATTCAGTACTTC
>15|.|TRBJ1-5|.|TRBV30
CAWSVPGNSNQPQHF
TGTGCCTGGAGTGTACCCGGTAATAGCAATCAGCCCCAGCATTTT
>12|.|TRBJ2-7|.|TRBV30
CACRQGTYEQYF
TGTGCCTGCAGGCAGGGGACCTACGAGCAGTACTTC
>14|TRBD1|TRBJ1-2|.|TRBV5-1
CASTPDRAYYGYTF
TGCGCCAGCACTCCCGACAGGGCGTACTATGGCTACACCTTC
>15|.|TRBJ2-3|once|TRBV6-5
CASTSLGGRTDTQYF
TGTGCCAGCACCTCACTCGGCGGCCGCACAGATACGCAGTATTTT
>15|TRBD2|TRBJ2-7|.|TRBV6-6
CASSPRGGSSYEQYF
TGTGCCAGCAGCCCCCGGGGGGGTAGCTCCTACGAGCAGTACTTC
>12|.|TRBJ2-1|.|TRBV27
CASRRPSGEQFF
TGTGCCAGCAGGCGCCCGTCAGGTGAGCAGTTCTTC
>13|.|TRBJ2-5|.|TRBV30
CAWSTIFGETQYF
TGTGCCTGGAGCACAATATTCGGTGAGACCCAGTACTTC
>12|.|TRBJ1-2|.|TRBV11-3
CASSLADYGYTF
TGTGCCAGCAGCTTGGCAGACTATGGCTACACCTTC
>13|.|TRBJ2-5|.|TRBV7-2
CASSQGGTETQYF
TGTGCCAGCAGCCAGGGGGGGACAGAGACCCAGTACTTC
>11|.|TRBJ2-5|.|TRBV20-1
CSAKIVGTQYF
TGCAGTGCTAAGATAGTTGGGACCCAGTACTTC
>13|.|TRBJ2-5|once|TRBV4-1
CASSQRREETQYF
TGCGCCAGCAGCCAGCGAAGGGAAGAGACCCAGTACTTC
>14|.|TRBJ1-5|.|TRBV30
CAWSVLSGDQPQHF
TGTGCCTGGAGTGTACTATCAGGGGATCAGCCCCAGCATTTT
>13|TRBD1|TRBJ2-5|few|TRBV29-1
CSAYGQDEETQYF
TGCAGCGCGTACGGACAGGACGAAGAGACCCAGTACTTC
>13|.|TRBJ2-3|.|TRBV11-3
CASSAWAIDTQYF
TGTGCCAGCAGCGCATGGGCGATAGATACGCAGTATTTT
>11|.|TRBJ1-2|few|TRBV29-1
CSVEGVDGYTF
TGCAGCGTTGAAGGCGTGGATGGCTACACCTTC
>14|.|TRBJ2-5|.|TRBV5-1
CASSLVLPGETQYF
TGCGCCAGCAGCTTGGTACTGCCTGGGGAGACCCAGTACTTC
>17|.|TRBJ2-7|few|TRBV15
CATSRDRGGGKGYEQYF
TGTGCCACCAGCAGAGACAGGGGAGGGGGAAAGGGATACGAGCAGTACTTC
>12|TRBD1|TRBJ1-2|few|TRBV30
CAWSLTGHGYTF
TGTGCCTGGAGTTTGACAGGGCATGGCTACACCTTC